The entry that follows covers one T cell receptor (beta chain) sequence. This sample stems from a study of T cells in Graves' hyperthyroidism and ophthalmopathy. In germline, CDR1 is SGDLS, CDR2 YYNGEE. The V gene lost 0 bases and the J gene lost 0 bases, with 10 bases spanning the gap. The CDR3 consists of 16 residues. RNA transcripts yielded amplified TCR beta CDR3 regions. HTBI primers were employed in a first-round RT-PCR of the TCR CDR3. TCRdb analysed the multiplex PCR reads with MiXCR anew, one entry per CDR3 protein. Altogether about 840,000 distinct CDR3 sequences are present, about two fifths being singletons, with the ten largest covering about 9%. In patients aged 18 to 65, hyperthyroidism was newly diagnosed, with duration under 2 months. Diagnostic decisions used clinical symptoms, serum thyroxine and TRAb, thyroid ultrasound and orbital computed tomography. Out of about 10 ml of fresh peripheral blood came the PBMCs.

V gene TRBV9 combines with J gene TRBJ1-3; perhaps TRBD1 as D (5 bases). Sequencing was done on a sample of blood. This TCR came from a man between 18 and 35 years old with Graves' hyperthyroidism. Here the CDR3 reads CASSVAQGSSGNTIYF. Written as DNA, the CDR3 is TGTGCCAGCAGCGTAGCCCAGGGAAGCTCTGGAAACACCATATATTTT.